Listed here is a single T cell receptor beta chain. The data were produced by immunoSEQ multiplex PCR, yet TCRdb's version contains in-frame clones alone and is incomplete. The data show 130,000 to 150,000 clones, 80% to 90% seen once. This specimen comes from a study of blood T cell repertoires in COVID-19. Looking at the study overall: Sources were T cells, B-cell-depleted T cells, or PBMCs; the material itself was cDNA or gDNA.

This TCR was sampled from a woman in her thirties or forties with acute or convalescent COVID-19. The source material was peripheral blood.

CDR3 residues: CASSPPGIPEQYF. The CDR3 DNA reads as TGCGCCAGCAGCCCCCCGGGGATCCCCGAGCAGTACTTC. This sequence joins TRBV5-1 and TRBJ2-7; TRBD2 might be the D (5 bases). The germline V and J ends were trimmed by 4 bases and 6 bases, with 14 bases remaining between them. Germline CDR1 reads SGHRS; CDR2 reads YFSETQ. This CDR3 contains 13 residues.